These 19 T cell receptor beta chains share one sample of origin, sequenced in a study of CD8 T cells in Susac syndrome. Random hexamers were used to reverse transcribe an amount of about 0.45 to 1 ug RNA. TCRdb processed the immunoSEQ multiplex PCR reads anew with MiXCR; each CDR3 protein has one entry. The sample contains 120,000 to 150,000 distinct CDR3 sequences, 85% to 95% of which appear only once. Sequenced: CD4+ T cells from PBMCs. The receptors derive from a human donor with multiple sclerosis.

V gene TRBV6-1 combines with J gene TRBJ2-7, with TRBD2 matching over 8 bases. CDR1 and CDR2 from the germline V gene are MNHNS and SASEGT. CDR3 length equals 13 residues. V was pared by 5 bases and J by 3 bases, with 3 bases of the junction left unmatched. The CDR3 loop reads CASSSSGFYEQYF. Here the CDR3 DNA reads TGTGCCAGCAGTTCTAGCGGGTTCTACGAGCAGTACTTC.

The chain couples TRBV20-1 to TRBJ1-5; tentative D call: TRBD1 (5 bases). The CDR3 consists of 13 residues. Germline assignment: CDR1 DFQATT and CDR2 SNEGSKA (reference sequence). V lost 3 bases and J 2 bases, leaving 8 bases between the germline ends. DNA for the CDR3: TGCAGTGCTAGTGGGGCCGGCAATCAGCCCCAGCATTTT. This sequence encodes CSASGAGNQPQHF.

The gene calls are TRBV5-1 and TRBJ1-1; tentative D call: TRBD1 (6 bases). The CDR3 runs 14 residues. Trimming removed 0 bases from V and 5 bases from J, with 11 bases in between. Germline V lookup: CDR1 SGHRS, CDR2 YFSETQ. In nucleotides, the CDR3 is TGCGCCAGCAGCTTGGACAGGGTTGGAACTGAAGCTTTCTTT. Encoded protein: CASSLDRVGTEAFF. Together with reference TRBV5-1 and TRBJ1-1, the CDR3 gives the full variable domain: KAGVTQTPRYLIKTRGQQVTLSCSPISGHRSVSWYQQTPGQGLQFLFEYFSETQRNKGNFPGRFSGRQFSNSRSEMNVSTLELGDSALYLCASSLDRVGTEAFFGQGTRLTVV.

The chain uses TRBV20-1 and TRBJ1-5; 7 bases fit TRBD1. CDR1 is DFQATT, CDR2 SNEGSKA, per germline (reference sequence). The ends lost 2 bases at V and 5 bases at J; junction bases unmatched: 9. The CDR3 loop spans 15 amino acids. This CDR3 is CSARSVTGSHQPQHF. The CDR3 coding sequence is TGCAGTGCTAGATCCGTGACAGGGAGCCATCAGCCCCAGCATTTT.

The rearrangement joins TRBV7-2 to TRBJ1-6, with 7 positions matching TRBD1. The CDR3 loop spans 16 amino acids. Germline values: CDR1 SGHTA, CDR2 FQGNSA. V gave up 5 bases and J gave up 7 bases; unmatched junction bases: 11. CDR3 sequence (DNA): TGTGCCAGCAGCCCGCAAGACAGGGTACGGAATTCACCCCTCCACTTT. Translation gives CASSPQDRVRNSPLHF.

The rearrangement joins TRBV5-1 to TRBJ2-3, with D possibly being TRBD2 (6 bases). Per the germline V gene, CDR1 is SGHRS and CDR2 is YFSETQ. The length of the CDR3 is 15 residues. V gave up 2 bases and J gave up 3 bases, with 13 bases separating them. The CDR3 protein is CASSLRGMGTDTQYF. DNA for the CDR3: TGCGCCAGCAGCTTACGCGGGATGGGAACAGATACGCAGTATTTT.

CDR3 in amino acids: CASSIGTSPSYEQYF. In DNA, the CDR3 is TGTGCCAGCAGCATTGGGACGAGCCCCTCCTACGAGCAGTACTTC. This rearrangement joins TRBV7-2 to TRBJ2-7; either TRBD1 or TRBD2 may fit D (5 bases each). Trimming took 5 bases from V and 0 from J, leaving 14 bases between them. The germline V gene encodes CDR1 SGHTA and CDR2 FQGNSA. The CDR3 loop spans 15 amino acids.

V gene TRBV7-2 combines with J gene TRBJ2-3, with 10 bases fitting TRBD1. Germline V gene data show CDR1 as SGHTA and CDR2 as FQGNSA. V lost 5 bases, J lost 2 bases, and 4 bases stayed unmatched. CDR3 length: 15 residues. The DNA of the CDR3 is TGTGCCAGCAGCGAGGGACAGGGGAACACAGATACGCAGTATTTT. Amino acid sequence: CASSEGQGNTDTQYF.

V usage is TRBV9 and J usage is TRBJ1-2; 7 nucleotides match TRBD1. CDR1 and CDR2 (germline): SGDLS, YYNGEE. J lost 2 bases, V lost 4 bases, and 14 bases had no gene match. There are 17 residues in the CDR3. CDR3 sequence (DNA): TGTGCCAGCAGCACCGGGACAGTTGAACGGGGGAACTATGGCTACACCTTC. It is translated as CASSTGTVERGNYGYTF.

The chain carries TRBV25-1 and TRBJ2-3; weak D call: TRBD1 (5 bases). This CDR3 is 14 amino acids long. Germline loops: CDR1 MGHDK, CDR2 SYGVNS. The CDR3 coding sequence is TGTGCTGCTTCGGCAGGGTATAGCACAGATACGCAGTATTTT. As protein: CAASAGYSTDTQYF.

The chain carries TRBV29-1 and TRBJ2-7; TRBD1 matches 7 bases. The CDR3 consists of 13 residues. Germline loops: CDR1 SQVTM, CDR2 ANQGSEA. V was pared by 3 bases and J by 3 bases, with 5 bases of the junction left unmatched. The DNA of the CDR3 is TGCAGCGTTGATGATGCAGGGGGCTACGAGCAGTACTTC. Its translation: CSVDDAGGYEQYF.

V gene TRBV20-1 combines with J gene TRBJ1-2; D ambiguous. Trimming took 1 base from V and 4 from J, leaving 10 bases between them. Germline CDR1 and CDR2: DFQATT and SNEGSKA (reference sequence). This CDR3 contains 13 residues. CDR3 sequence: CSARAEVTYGYTF. The CDR3 coding sequence is TGCAGTGCTAGAGCTGAGGTAACCTATGGCTACACCTTC.

The chain uses TRBV28 and TRBJ2-3; no firm D call. This CDR3 has 15 amino acids. Germline CDR1 MDHEN, CDR2 SYDVKM. V was trimmed by 3 bases and J by 2 bases, leaving 12 bases between them. CDR3 nucleotides: TGTGCCAGCAGTTTTGCCGGAGCCACCACAGATACGCAGTATTTT. It translates to CASSFAGATTDTQYF.

This rearrangement joins TRBV7-6 to TRBJ2-5; 7 positions match TRBD2. The V gene's germline CDR1 is SGHVS and CDR2 FNYEAQ. V trimming: 1 base; J trimming: 9 bases; junction bases outside the gene matches: 8. This CDR3 region has 14 residues. CDR3: CASSLGTAREAQYF. As DNA, the CDR3 is TGTGCCAGCAGCTTAGGGACGGCCCGGGAGGCCCAGTACTTC.

The chain couples TRBV12-3 or TRBV12-4 to TRBJ2-5; TRBD2 might be the D (5 bases). Trimming stripped 7 bases from V and 7 bases from J, with 22 bases between. The CDR3 has 15 amino acids. The CDR3: CASTTASWGEGTQYF. CDR3 sequence (DNA): TGTGCCAGCACTACCGCCTCTTGGGGAGAGGGGACCCAGTACTTC.

The chain is built from TRBV20-1 and TRBJ2-5, with 10 bases lining up with TRBD2. With V trimmed by 5 bases and J by 5 bases, 14 bases remained unmatched. Germline lookup yields CDR1 DFQATT and CDR2 SNEGSKA (reference sequence). The CDR3 covers 16 residues. CDR3: CSAYVAAGGFWETQYF. The CDR3 DNA reads as TGCAGTGCTTACGTTGCAGCGGGAGGGTTCTGGGAGACCCAGTACTTC.

The rearrangement joins TRBV18 to TRBJ1-1; TRBD1 agrees at 11 bases. The CDR3 is 20 residues long. Per germline, CDR1 KGHSH and CDR2 LQKENI. V lost 3 bases to trimming and J lost 9 bases; unmatched junction nucleotides: 24. The CDR3 loop is CASSPRDRGSEPILNEKAFF. The CDR3 DNA sequence: TGTGCCAGCTCACCGCGGGACAGGGGGTCCGAACCAATCCTAAACGAGAAAGCTTTCTTT.

V and J are TRBV29-1 and TRBJ2-1, with 9 bases matching TRBD2. CDR3 length equals 16 residues. The V gene end was trimmed by 4 bases and the J gene end by 2 bases; junction bases not matched to a gene: 9. Germline-derived CDR1 and CDR2 are SQVTM and ANQGSEA. CDR3 residues: CSVVGTSFAAYNEQFF. The CDR3 bases are TGCAGCGTTGTAGGGACTAGCTTCGCGGCCTACAATGAGCAGTTCTTC.

The chain carries TRBV6-5 and TRBJ2-5; a possible D gene is TRBD1 (6 bases). This CDR3 comprises 12 residues. The V and J ends lost 7 bases and 5 bases respectively, with 11 bases between them. Germline CDR1 reads MNHEY; CDR2 reads SVGAGI. In DNA form, the CDR3 reads TGTGCCAGCAACAAAAGGGGGGAGACCCAGTACTTC. Encoded protein: CASNKRGETQYF.